The present T cell receptor beta chain was sequenced within a study of T-cell reconstitution after alpha-beta-depleted transplantation in children. Notes on the study in general: Several hundred expanded graft clones reportedly were the source of alpha-beta T cells about two months after transplant.

This CDR3 region has 16 residues. The V gene end was trimmed by 5 bases and the J gene end by 7 bases; junction bases not matched to a gene: 10. CDR1 and CDR2 (germline): MNHEY, SMNVEV (reference sequence). It was with unique molecular identifiers that the TCRbeta library was prepared. TCRdb analysed the PCR reads with MiXCR anew, one entry per CDR3 protein. The sample consists of 530,000 or so distinct CDR3 sequences, 27% of them appearing once. With respect to this clonotype: Its antigen is undetermined.

Specimen: PBMCs, collected before TCRalphabeta/CD19-depleted stem cell transplant. This receptor was taken from a boy under two years old with Wiskott-Aldrich syndrome, due to receive a stem cell transplant. The chain uses TRBV27 and TRBJ1-6, with 8 bases identical to TRBD1. The CDR3 sequence: CASSRTGLLVNSPLHF. For the CDR3, the DNA is TGTGCCAGCAGTCGGACAGGGCTTTTGGTAAATTCACCCCTCCACTTT.